This T cell receptor (beta chain) was recorded in a study of blood T cell repertoires in COVID-19. The length of the CDR3 is 15 residues. Germline CDR1 MDHEN, CDR2 SYDVKM. V lost 5 bases to trimming and J lost 8 bases; unmatched junction nucleotides: 10. Produced via immunoSEQ multiplex PCR; TCRdb's table is partial and in-frame only. Of just under 250,000 clones in the sample, about 89% were seen once. This sequence was found in a woman aged 25-40 years who had recovered from COVID-19. What was sequenced was PBMCs or T cells enriched from blood (not recorded which). The gene calls are TRBV28 and TRBJ2-1; 9 bases match TRBD1. The CDR3 DNA sequence: TGTGCCAGCAGTCAGGGACAGGGAGAAAGCGATGAGCAGTTCTTC. It is translated as CASSQGQGESDEQFF. The full variable domain, its missing parts supplied by reference TRBV28 and TRBJ2-1, is DVKVTQSSRYLVKRTGEKVFLECVQDMDHENMFWYRQDPGLGLRLIYFSYDVKMKEKGDIPEGYSVSREKKERFSLILESASTNQTSMYLCASSQGQGESDEQFFGPGTRLTVL.